The clone carrying this T cell receptor beta chain was counted a single time. These data originate in a study of patients and donors after allogeneic stem cell transplantation. From the RT-PCR reads, TCRdb called clonotypes with MiXCR, one entry per CDR3 protein. The sample includes 920,000 or so distinct CDR3 sequences, over 15% of them seen just once. The CDR3 runs 15 residues. Germline CDR1 LNHNV, CDR2 YYDKDF (reference sequence). After removal of 2 bases from V and 2 bases from J, the junction contained 2 bases not matched to a gene. The chain links TRBV15 to TRBJ1-3; TRBD1 aligns across 8 bases. The source of this sequence is a human donor who was either an allogeneic HSCT recipient or a stem cell or donor lymphocyte infusion donor (not recorded which). It is not recorded whose cells these are; they may come from a transplant donor. The sequencing input was blood, either unsorted or a sorted T cell fraction (not recorded which). The CDR3 region is CATSRRQGPGNTIYF. As DNA, the CDR3 is TGTGCCACCAGCAGACGACAGGGGCCTGGAAACACCATATATTTT.